Shown below are 22 T cell receptor beta chains from a single sample sequenced in a study of beta chain features in type 1 diabetes. Since all of the isolated RNA was reverse transcribed, expressed TCRB transcripts were what got sequenced. TCRdb's table, derived via immunoSEQ multiplex PCR, lists solely in-frame clones and lacks some. The table has just over 450,000 clones, 30% seen once; the top ten hold 0.05% to 0.065%. Sequencing was carried out using naive CD4+ T cells from blood. These receptors were collected from a young man in good health.

This clone showed up just a few times. This sequence joins TRBV15 and TRBJ2-1; TRBD2 aligns across 11 bases. Germline CDR1 reads LNHNV; CDR2 reads YYDKDF (reference sequence). V was pared by 2 bases and J by 4 bases, with 7 bases of the junction left unmatched. The CDR3 has 17 amino acids. The CDR3 DNA is TGTGCCACCAGCAGATCCTCCGGGACTAGCGGTTACAATGAGCAGTTCTTC. Residues: CATSRSSGTSGYNEQFF.

This chain links TRBV25-1 with TRBJ1-5; 9 bases line up with TRBD1. The junction had 5 bases not matched to a gene; V was cut back by 1 base and J by 7 bases. The germline CDR1 and CDR2 sequences are MGHDK and SYGVNS. This CDR3 has 15 residues. The CDR3 spells CASSESGQGRQPQHF. The CDR3 coding sequence is TGTGCCAGCAGTGAATCCGGACAGGGGAGACAGCCCCAGCATTTT.

This chain links TRBV5-1 with TRBJ2-1; 10 nucleotides align to TRBD1. The CDR3 extends over 15 amino acids. Per germline, CDR1 SGHRS and CDR2 YFSETQ. J gave up 10 bases and V 4 bases, and 11 bases lay outside the gene matches. The CDR3 coding sequence is TGCGCCAGCAGCCTAATGGGACAGGGGAAAAGGGAGCAGTTCTTC. Amino acid sequence: CASSLMGQGKREQFF.

This clone was detected a few times. The chain uses TRBV29-1 and TRBJ2-1; tentatively, D is TRBD2 (5 bases). The germline gives CDR1 SQVTM, CDR2 ANQGSEA. The CDR3 length is 11 residues. The CDR3, as DNA: TGCAGGACCCGTCCGCGGGATGAGCAGTTCTTC. This sequence encodes CRTRPRDEQFF.

The chain employs TRBV15 and TRBJ2-7; weak D call: TRBD2 (5 bases). The germline V gene has CDR1 LNHNV and CDR2 YYDKDF (reference sequence). The CDR3 length is 13 residues. The ends were cut back, 1 base at V and 4 bases at J, with 8 bases in the middle. DNA for the CDR3: TGTGCCACCAGCAGAGCCGCGGGTTACGAGCAGTACTTC. Translating it yields CATSRAAGYEQYF.

J is TRBJ1-5 and V is TRBV7-2; 9 bases line up with TRBD1. CDR3 length: 14 amino acids. Germline loops: CDR1 SGHTA, CDR2 FQGNSA. After removal of 5 bases from V and 5 bases from J, the junction contained 4 bases not matched to a gene. The CDR3 sequence: CASSPRQGDQPQHF. CDR3 sequence (DNA): TGTGCCAGCAGCCCCAGACAGGGGGATCAGCCCCAGCATTTT.

The chain has TRBV7-6 and TRBJ2-1; 8 bases are shared with TRBD2. V dropped 5 bases and J dropped 6; count of bases not matched to a gene: 12. Germline CDR1 SGHVS, CDR2 FNYEAQ. There are 16 residues in the CDR3. The CDR3 region has the DNA TGTGCCAGCAGCGTTAGGGGTAGCGGGACGTCCAATGAGCAGTTCTTC. Translation gives CASSVRGSGTSNEQFF.

The chain combines TRBV21-1 with TRBJ2-5. TRBV21-1 is a pseudogene locus. The CDR3 has 11 residues. This CDR3 reads CASSRCETQYF. CDR3 nucleotide sequence: TGTGCCAGCAGCAGATGCGAGACCCAGTACTTC.

This chain uses TRBV12-5 with TRBJ2-1; maybe TRBD2 (6 bases). The V gene's germline CDR1 is LGHNT and CDR2 FRNRAP. The V and J ends lost 9 bases and 3 bases respectively, with 12 bases between them. The CDR3 contains 13 residues. The CDR3 region is CASCRDFYNEQFF. As DNA, the CDR3 is TGTGCTAGCTGCCGGGACTTCTACAATGAGCAGTTCTTC.

The CDR3 coding sequence is TGTGCCAGCAGCTTAGTGTGGGACAGGGTCAATGAGCAGTTCTTC. This encodes CASSLVWDRVNEQFF. The chain employs TRBV11-2 and TRBJ2-1, with 9 bases lining up with TRBD1. The length of the CDR3 is 15 residues. The junction had 4 bases not matched to a gene; V was cut back by 1 base and J by 6 bases. The germline CDR1 and CDR2 sequences are SGHAT and FQNNGV.

The chain has TRBV11-2 and TRBJ2-5; D gene ambiguous. The germline V gene has CDR1 SGHAT and CDR2 FQNNGV. The CDR3 loop spans 12 amino acids. V lost 4 bases and J 5 bases, leaving 8 bases between the germline ends. The CDR3 nucleotides are TGTGCCAGCAGCTCGTCAAGGGAGACCCAGTACTTC. It encodes CASSSSRETQYF.

This clone occurred a few times. The chain is built from TRBV4-2 and TRBJ2-5, with a tentative D call TRBD1 (6 bases). The CDR3 consists of 15 residues. V lost 5 bases, J lost 1 base, and 14 bases lay in between. The germline CDR1 and CDR2 sequences are LGHNA and YNFKEQ. CDR3 nucleotide sequence: TGTGCCAGCAGCGGACTGGGACACCTCCAAGAGACCCAGTACTTC. Translation: CASSGLGHLQETQYF.

The chain couples TRBV2 to TRBJ1-2, with 9 bases lining up with TRBD1. CDR3 size: 14 residues. Germline CDR1 reads SNHLY; CDR2 reads FYNNEI. V was pared by 6 bases and J by 7 bases, with 9 bases of the junction left unmatched. Here the CDR3 DNA reads TGTGCCAGCAGGGTGAGGGACAGGGACTCTGGCTACACCTTC. Translation gives CASRVRDRDSGYTF. Supplemented by reference TRBV2 and TRBJ1-2, the full variable domain reads EPEVTQTPSHQVTQMGQEVILRCVPISNHLYFYWYRQILGQKVEFLVSFYNNEISEKSEIFDDQFSVERPDGSNFTLKIRSTKLEDSAMYFCASRVRDRDSGYTFGSGTRLTVV.

The chain combines TRBV30 with TRBJ1-1, with D unclear. CDR1 and CDR2 from the germline V gene are GTSNPN and SVGIG (reference sequence). Between the trimmed V and J ends, which lost 2 bases and 0 bases, there was a span of 7 bases. This CDR3 has 13 residues. CDR3 bases: TGTGCCTGGAGTACCTCCATGAACACTGAAGCTTTCTTT. Translation gives CAWSTSMNTEAFF.

CDR3 loop: CASSSYREQYF. As DNA, the CDR3 is TGCGCCAGCAGCTCATACAGGGAGCAGTACTTC. V gene TRBV5-1 combines with J gene TRBJ2-7; weak D call: TRBD1 (5 bases). The V end lost 3 bases, the J end lost 7 bases, and 8 bases lay between the germline ends. Germline CDR1 reads SGHRS; CDR2 reads YFSETQ. The CDR3 spans 11 residues.

The genes are TRBV30 and TRBJ2-6; TRBD2 matches at 10 bases. Trimming at V came to 8 bases and at J to 4 bases, leaving 14 bases not matched to a gene. The CDR3 loop spans 17 amino acids. Germline CDR1 reads GTSNPN; CDR2 reads SVGIG (reference sequence). CDR3 in DNA: TGTGCCAACGCGCGGGAAGCGGGAGGGAGAGGGGCCAACGTCCTGACTTTC. Protein: CANAREAGGRGANVLTF.

V usage is TRBV7-2 and J usage is TRBJ2-1; 9 nucleotides line up with TRBD1. The CDR3 runs to 15 residues. The V segment lost 4 bases and the J segment 5 bases; nucleotides outside the gene matches: 6. Per germline, CDR1 SGHTA and CDR2 FQGNSA. CDR3 nucleotides: TGTGCCAGCAGCTCAAAACAGGGGGCTGACAATGAGCAGTTCTTC. It codes for CASSSKQGADNEQFF. The full variable domain, rest sourced from reference TRBV7-2 and TRBJ2-1, is GAGVSQSPSNKVTEKGKDVELRCDPISGHTALYWYRQSLGQGLEFLIYFQGNSAPDKSGLPSDRFSAERTGGSVSTLTIQRTQQEDSAVYLCASSSKQGADNEQFFGPGTRLTVL.

This clone was detected a few times. This chain links TRBV7-2 with TRBJ1-4; D is unclear. Germline CDR1 is SGHTA and CDR2 is FQGNSA. Trimming took off 2 bases at V and 8 bases at J, with 9 bases between the two ends. The CDR3 contains 13 residues. The CDR3 DNA reads as TGTGCCAGCAGCTTATACATGGGGGAAAAACTGTTTTTT. As protein: CASSLYMGEKLFF.

The chain employs TRBV4-2 and TRBJ1-4; D gene ambiguous. The CDR3 length is 15 residues. Germline V CDR1 and CDR2: LGHNA, YNFKEQ. V lost 4 bases and J 6 bases, leaving 15 bases between the germline ends. The CDR3 nucleotides are TGTGCCAGCAGCCTAGCTGGGCGGACCGATGAAAAACTGTTTTTT. This encodes CASSLAGRTDEKLFF.

The rearrangement joins TRBV27 to TRBJ2-7; no reliable D call. Looked up from germline, CDR1 is MNHEY and CDR2 is SMNVEV (reference sequence). This CDR3 is 16 amino acids long. Trimming removed 5 bases from V and 4 bases from J, with 21 bases in between. CDR3 in amino acids: CASSPRAVTGRYEQYF. As DNA, the CDR3 is TGTGCCAGCAGTCCCCGGGCGGTGACCGGCAGGTACGAGCAGTACTTC.

V and J are TRBV28 and TRBJ2-2, with 10 positions matching TRBD1. This CDR3 is 16 amino acids long. Germline loops: CDR1 MDHEN, CDR2 SYDVKM. Losses at the gene ends were 3 bases for V and 4 bases for J; bases not matched to a gene: 5. This CDR3 reads CASSFRDRGFTGELFF. The CDR3 DNA follows: TGTGCCAGCAGTTTCCGGGACAGGGGATTCACCGGGGAGCTGTTTTTT. The full variable domain, rest sourced from reference TRBV28 and TRBJ2-2, is DVKVTQSSRYLVKRTGEKVFLECVQDMDHENMFWYRQDPGLGLRLIYFSYDVKMKEKGDIPEGYSVSREKKERFSLILESASTNQTSMYLCASSFRDRGFTGELFFGEGSRLTVL.

This clone was observed a handful of times. The genes are TRBV7-9 and TRBJ2-1; 7 bases line up with TRBD1. The V gene's germline CDR1 is SEHNR and CDR2 FQNEAQ (reference sequence). J lost 2 bases, V lost 1 base, and 2 bases had no gene match. This CDR3 is 15 amino acids long. DNA for the CDR3: TGTGCCAGCAGCTTAGAGGGACAGACCTACAATGAGCAGTTCTTC. Amino acid sequence: CASSLEGQTYNEQFF.